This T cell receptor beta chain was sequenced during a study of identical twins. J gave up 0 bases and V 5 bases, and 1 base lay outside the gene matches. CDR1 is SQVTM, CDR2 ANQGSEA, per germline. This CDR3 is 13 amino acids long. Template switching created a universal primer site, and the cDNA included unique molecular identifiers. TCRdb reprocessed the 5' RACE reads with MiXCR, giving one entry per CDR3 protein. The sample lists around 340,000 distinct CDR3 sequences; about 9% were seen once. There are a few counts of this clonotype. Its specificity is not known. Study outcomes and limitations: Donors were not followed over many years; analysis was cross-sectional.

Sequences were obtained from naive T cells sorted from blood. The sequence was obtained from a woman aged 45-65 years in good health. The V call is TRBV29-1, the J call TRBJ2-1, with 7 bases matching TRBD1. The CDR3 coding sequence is TGCAGCGTTTCAGGGGGCTCCTACAATGAGCAGTTCTTC. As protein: CSVSGGSYNEQFF.